This is a list of T cell receptor beta chains from one sample in a study of post-analysis software for immune sequencing data. From the PCR reads, TCRdb called clonotypes with MiXCR, one entry per CDR3 protein. The repertoire holds about 210,000 distinct CDR3 sequences, 25% to 30% seen once, with approximately 3% in the top ten. The specimen sequenced was blood. The receptors stem from a girl under 18 with multiple sclerosis. Both conserved end residues are part of each CDR3. A D gene is named only where the DNA matches it firmly. Part of the rows lack a size; the others show once, few, many or a class for expanded clones.

TRBJ2-1 TRBD2 . TRBV7-9 TGTGCCAGCAGCTTTTTTCGGACTAGCGGGGCGCACGTCCCCTACAATGAGCAGTTCTTC CASSFFRTSGAHVPYNEQFF
TRBJ2-5 . . TRBV2 TGTGCCAGCAGTCACCGGGACGCCCAAGAGACCCAGTACTTC CASSHRDAQETQYF
TRBJ1-6 TRBD1 many TRBV5-1 TGCGCCAGCAGCTCGGGACAGGTGAATTCACCCCTCCACTTT CASSSGQVNSPLHF
TRBJ1-1 . many TRBV29-1 TGCAGCGGACAGTTCATGAACACTGAAGCTTTCTTT CSGQFMNTEAFF
TRBJ2-5 . many TRBV3-1 TGTGCCAGCAGCCAAGATGGCTACTTCCAAGAGACCCAGTACTTC CASSQDGYFQETQYF
TRBJ2-1 . many TRBV5-1 TGCGCCAGCAGCCCTACGGGGCGAAGCTCCTACAATGAGCAGTTCTTC CASSPTGRSSYNEQFF
TRBJ2-5 . . TRBV5-1 TGCGCCAGCAGCACCCTCGGGGGCCTAAAAGAGACCCAGTACTTC CASSTLGGLKETQYF
TRBJ1-5 . . TRBV20-1 TGCAGTGCTAGAGTACGGGGACAAGGGAATCAGCCCCAGCATTTT CSARVRGQGNQPQHF
TRBJ1-1 TRBD1 . TRBV12-3/TRBV12-4 TGTGCCAGCAGTCGGACAGGGGGGATGAACACTGAAGCTTTCTTT CASSRTGGMNTEAFF
TRBJ1-2 . many TRBV7-9 TGTGCCAGCAGCCTTAGGACCGAGTATGACCACTATGGCTACACCTTC CASSLRTEYDHYGYTF
TRBJ2-5 . many TRBV5-1 TGCGCCAGCAGCCCCCCGTCACGGGAGACCCAGTACTTC CASSPPSRETQYF
TRBJ2-2 TRBD2 few TRBV28 TGTGCCAGCAGTCCCAGACTAGCGGACACCGGGGAGCTGTTTTTT CASSPRLADTGELFF
TRBJ1-5 TRBD1 many TRBV4-1 TGCGCCAGCAGCCAAGGGACAGGGCTCCGTCAGCCCCAGCATTTT CASSQGTGLRQPQHF
TRBJ2-2 . . TRBV12-3/TRBV12-4 TGTGCCAGCAGTTCAGGACTAGGGGGAACCGGGGAGCGGTTTTTT CASSSGLGGTGERFF
TRBJ2-1 . many TRBV9 TGTGCCAGCAGCCCCCACAGAGGTGTTGAGCAGTTCTTC CASSPHRGVEQFF
TRBJ2-1 TRBD2 . TRBV2 TGTGCCAGCAGTGAGCCCAGCGGGGGGGCGAGAGATGAGCAGTTCTTC CASSEPSGGARDEQFF
TRBJ2-1 TRBD2 many TRBV10-3 TGTGCCATCAGTGGGACTAGCGGGATTTACAATGAGCAGTTCTTC CAISGTSGIYNEQFF
TRBJ2-1 TRBD2 . TRBV20-1 TGCAGTGCTAGAGGCGCGGGAGGGCCTGGAGTCCCGCAGTTCTTC CSARGAGGPGVPQFF
TRBJ2-7 . many TRBV5-1 TGCGCCAGCAGCTTACTATCGTCCTACGAGCAGTACTTC CASSLLSSYEQYF
TRBJ2-2 TRBD1 . TRBV7-3 TGTGCCAGCAGCCCCACAGGGGACGGGGAGCTGTTTTTT CASSPTGDGELFF